Described below is a single T cell receptor (beta chain) sequence and its context. Antigen specificity is unknown. The data stem from a study of vaccination effects on CD4 cells after COVID-19. Sequencing used immunoSEQ multiplex PCR; TCRdb keeps in-frame clones, though not all of them. The sample has around 49,000 clones, more than 65% seen once. The CDR3 loop spans 15 amino acids. V was cut by 2 bases and J by 1 base, with 8 bases left in between. CDR1 is MNHNS, CDR2 SASEGT, per germline. Upon completion of around eleven days in culture, CD4+ T cells were isolated. BNT162b2 vaccine or mRNA-1273 vaccine was given to participants in two doses.

This specimen consisted of CD4+ T cells from PBMCs cultured without peptide, obtained after COVID-19 vaccination. This TCR came from a human donor who received a COVID-19 vaccine. This chain joins TRBV6-1 and TRBJ2-2; tentative D call: TRBD2 (5 bases). CDR3 nucleotide sequence: TGTGCCAGCAGTGAACCGGGAATGAACACCGGGGAGCTGTTTTTT. It encodes CASSEPGMNTGELFF.